This TCR beta chain was identified during a study of PD-1 blockade in mismatch repair-deficient tumors. Points from the study as a whole: Tumor-resident clones, often absent from pretreatment blood, expanded after pembrolizumab and then contracted.

Germline assignment: CDR1 SGHKS and CDR2 YYEKEE (reference sequence). The V gene end was trimmed by 4 bases and the J gene end by 5 bases; junction bases not matched to a gene: 11. The CDR3 has 15 amino acids. Assay used: immunoSEQ multiplex PCR; TCRdb lists only in-frame clones, some missing. This table holds about 63,000 clones, about nine tenths found once. As concerns this clone: Its target is not known.

V and J are TRBV5-5 and TRBJ2-7, with 8 bases matching TRBD1. This clonotype was obtained from an adult with mismatch repair-deficient cancer. The sequencing here drew on peripheral blood, taken 52 weeks after starting pembrolizumab. The DNA of the CDR3 is TGTGCCAGCAGCCCCTGGACAGGGAACTTCGACGAGCAGTACTTC. Protein: CASSPWTGNFDEQYF.